One sample yielded the 26 T cell receptor beta chains listed below, sequenced in a study of T cells in localized non-small cell lung cancer. Only in-frame clones appear in the TCRdb table, and some are missing; sequencing was by immunoSEQ multiplex PCR. The table lists around 28,000 clones, 85% to 90% of them singletons. Sequences were derived from peripheral blood, sampled before any cancer treatment. Every receptor here comes from a female donor at least 60 years old with stage I lung adenocarcinoma.

In this sample, this clone turned up a few times. The CDR3 region is CASSSGTGTSNQPQHF. CDR3 coding DNA: TGTGCCAGTAGTTCAGGGACAGGGACTAGCAATCAGCCCCAGCATTTT. The chain joins TRBV19 to TRBJ1-5; TRBD1 matches 9 bases. Losses at the gene ends were 5 bases for V and 0 bases for J; bases not matched to a gene: 5. CDR3 length equals 16 residues. CDR1 LNHDA and CDR2 SQIVND come from the germline V gene (reference sequence).

The chain links TRBV7-3 to TRBJ2-1; 7 positions agree with TRBD2. The V and J ends lost 5 bases and 6 bases, in that order; junction bases with no gene match: 4. This CDR3 comprises 13 residues. The germline CDR1 and CDR2 sequences are SGHTA and FQGTGA. The CDR3 loop is CASSTRLANEQFF. The CDR3, as DNA: TGTGCCAGCAGCACCAGACTAGCCAATGAGCAGTTCTTC.

CDR3 amino acids: CASSLLTITEAFF. CDR3 DNA sequence: TGTGCCAGCAGTTTATTGACAATTACTGAAGCTTTCTTT. This chain joins TRBV28 and TRBJ1-1; D not certain. The CDR3 is made up of 13 amino acids. Germline assignment: CDR1 MDHEN and CDR2 SYDVKM. With 1 base removed from V and 5 bases from J, the gap between germline ends came to 8 bases. Based on the CDR3 plus reference TRBV28 and TRBJ1-1, the full variable domain is DVKVTQSSRYLVKRTGEKVFLECVQDMDHENMFWYRQDPGLGLRLIYFSYDVKMKEKGDIPEGYSVSREKKERFSLILESASTNQTSMYLCASSLLTITEAFFGQGTRLTVV.

The chain combines TRBV5-4 with TRBJ2-4, with D uncertain. This CDR3 spans 15 amino acids. V was clipped by 3 bases and J by 0 bases, with 10 bases between them. Germline CDR1 SGHNT, CDR2 YYREEE (reference sequence). The CDR3 bases are TGTGCCAGCAGCTCTCTAGAGTTAGCCAAAAACATTCAGTACTTC. Translated: CASSSLELAKNIQYF.

This chain links TRBV5-4 with TRBJ2-7; the D is unclear. Trimming stripped 0 bases from V and 3 bases from J, with 10 bases between. The CDR3 covers 14 residues. Germline-derived CDR1 and CDR2 are SGHNT and YYREEE (reference sequence). The DNA of the CDR3 is TGTGCCAGCAGCTTGGCCAGTTCGGACTACGAGCAGTACTTC. This sequence encodes CASSLASSDYEQYF. Full variable domain (outside the CDR3, taken from reference TRBV5-4 and TRBJ2-7): ETGVTQSPTHLIKTRGQQVTLRCSSQSGHNTVSWYQQALGQGPQFIFQYYREEENGRGNFPPRFSGLQFPNYSSELNVNALELDDSALYLCASSLASSDYEQYFGPGTRLTVT.

The chain is built from TRBV18 and TRBJ2-7; D is possibly TRBD2 (5 bases). CDR3 size: 16 residues. V gave up 1 base and J gave up 5 bases, with 18 bases separating them. Germline V gene lookup returns CDR1 KGHSH and CDR2 LQKENI. This CDR3 is CASSPRQGGLGHEQYF. The DNA for the CDR3 is TGTGCCAGCTCACCACGCCAAGGCGGGCTAGGTCACGAGCAGTACTTC.

V and J are TRBV11-3 and TRBJ2-2, with TRBD2 matching 10 bases. The CDR3 has 14 amino acids. Germline CDR1 is SGHNT and CDR2 is YENEEA. The J segment lost 3 bases and the V segment lost 5 bases, leaving 0 bases of the junction unmatched. CDR3 protein: CASSLAGDTGELFF. In DNA, the CDR3 is TGTGCCAGCAGCCTAGCGGGAGACACCGGGGAGCTGTTTTTT.

The genes are TRBV7-8 and TRBJ2-1, with D tentatively TRBD2 (6 bases). The V end lost 6 bases, the J end lost 7 bases, and 13 bases lay between the germline ends. Germline values: CDR1 SGHVS, CDR2 FQNEAQ. This CDR3 contains 13 residues. CDR3 loop: CASREGLDNEQFF. The CDR3 DNA reads as TGTGCCAGCAGAGAGGGACTCGATAATGAGCAGTTCTTC. The variable domain in full, with the rest retrieved from reference TRBV7-8 and TRBJ2-1, is GAGVSQSPRYKVAKRGQDVALRCDPISGHVSLFWYQQALGQGPEFLTYFQNEAQLDKSGLPSDRFFAERPEGSVSTLKIQRTQQEDSAVYLCASREGLDNEQFFGPGTRLTVL.

This chain connects TRBV5-1 to TRBJ2-3, with D perhaps TRBD1 or TRBD2 (5 bases each). Trimming cost V 6 bases and J 2 bases, with 13 bases left between them. Per the germline V gene, CDR1 is SGHRS and CDR2 is YFSETQ. The CDR3 runs 14 residues. Here the CDR3 DNA reads TGCGCCAGCAACGAAGGGACCTCCACAGATACGCAGTATTTT. Protein sequence: CASNEGTSTDTQYF.

V is TRBV10-2 and J is TRBJ2-3; tentative D call: TRBD2 (7 bases). Germline CDR1 reads WSHSY; CDR2 reads SAAADI. V lost 6 bases and J lost 3, with 13 bases in between. This CDR3 is 14 amino acids long. Here the CDR3 reads CASRQGRGTDTQYF. The CDR3 region has the DNA TGCGCCAGCAGGCAGGGGAGGGGAACAGATACGCAGTATTTT.

This CDR3 is CASSSLAGSQGAQYF. Here the CDR3 DNA reads TGTGCCAGCAGTTCCCTCGCCGGCAGTCAAGGAGCCCAGTACTTC. V is TRBV6-5 and J is TRBJ2-5; D remains unclear. CDR3 length: 15 amino acids. Germline V gene lookup returns CDR1 MNHEY and CDR2 SVGAGI. The V end lost 4 bases, the J end lost 9 bases, and 21 bases lay between the germline ends.

Only a few counts were recorded for this clone. This chain uses TRBV18 with TRBJ2-6; no clear D gene. Germline V gene data show CDR1 as KGHSH and CDR2 as LQKENI. V was clipped by 9 bases and J by 0 bases, with 6 bases between them. This CDR3 contains 13 residues. The CDR3 sequence: CASEDSGANVLTF. The CDR3, as DNA: TGTGCCAGTGAAGACTCTGGGGCCAACGTCCTGACTTTC.

This clone occurred once. The chain couples TRBV11-2 to TRBJ1-1; 8 bases are a match to TRBD1. The CDR3 loop spans 15 amino acids. Germline CDR1 reads SGHAT; CDR2 reads FQNNGV. The ends lost 2 bases at V and 7 bases at J; junction bases unmatched: 9. In DNA, the CDR3 is TGTGCCAGCAGCTTAAGGACAGGGATACAAAATGAAGCTTTCTTT. This codes for CASSLRTGIQNEAFF. Using reference TRBV11-2 and TRBJ1-1 for the parts outside the CDR3, the full variable domain is EAGVAQSPRYKIIEKRQSVAFWCNPISGHATLYWYQQILGQGPKLLIQFQNNGVVDDSQLPKDRFSAERLKGVDSTLKIQPAKLEDSAVYLCASSLRTGIQNEAFFGQGTRLTVV.

The CDR3 here is CASSLGRGAEGGAFF. CDR3 DNA sequence: TGCGCCAGCAGCTTGGGCAGGGGGGCCGAAGGGGGCGCTTTCTTT. V usage is TRBV5-1 and J usage is TRBJ1-1; TRBD1 matches 7 bases. Germline assignment: CDR1 SGHRS and CDR2 YFSETQ. V trimming: 0 bases; J trimming: 11 bases; junction bases outside the gene matches: 13. The CDR3 spans 15 residues.

CDR3 sequence reads: CASGALRDGKNIQYF. DNA of the CDR3: TGTGCCAGCGGAGCTTTACGGGACGGAAAAAACATTCAGTACTTC. The genes are TRBV5-6 and TRBJ2-4; D tentatively reads TRBD1 or TRBD2 (5 bases each). V was shortened by 7 bases and J by 4 bases, with 18 bases between the two germline ends. The length of the CDR3 is 15 residues. Looked up from germline, CDR1 is SGHDT and CDR2 is YYEEEE.

This chain joins TRBV13 and TRBJ2-5; no firm D call. This CDR3 comprises 13 residues. From germline, CDR1 is PRHDT and CDR2 FYEKMQ (reference sequence). V was clipped by 3 bases and J by 1 base, with 6 bases between them. The CDR3 reads CASSLGIQETQYF. The CDR3, as DNA: TGTGCCAGCAGCTTGGGCATCCAAGAGACCCAGTACTTC.

This rearrangement joins TRBV28 to TRBJ1-1, with no clear D. Trimming removed 5 bases from V and 4 bases from J, with 11 bases in between. This CDR3 has 13 residues. The germline CDR1 and CDR2 sequences are MDHEN and SYDVKM. The CDR3 loop is CASSKPGGTEAFF. The CDR3 coding sequence is TGTGCCAGCAGTAAACCGGGAGGCACTGAAGCTTTCTTT.

The V call is TRBV25-1, the J call TRBJ2-7, with a tentative D call TRBD1 (6 bases). This CDR3 comprises 15 residues. Germline lookup yields CDR1 MGHDK and CDR2 SYGVNS. V gave up 6 bases and J gave up 7 bases, with 22 bases separating them. Here the CDR3 reads CASRGTGNTMGEQYF. The CDR3 nucleotides are TGTGCCAGCAGAGGTACAGGGAACACGATGGGGGAGCAGTACTTC.

The J gene is TRBJ2-5, the V gene TRBV7-9; D is perhaps TRBD1 or TRBD2 (5 bases each). The CDR3 is 15 residues long. Looked up from germline, CDR1 is SEHNR and CDR2 is FQNEAQ (reference sequence). V was trimmed by 6 bases and J by 2 bases, leaving 16 bases between them. CDR3 residues: CASSQIGTPQETQYF. The DNA of the CDR3 is TGTGCCAGCAGTCAAATAGGGACCCCACAAGAGACCCAGTACTTC. Together with reference TRBV7-9 and TRBJ2-5, the CDR3 gives the full variable domain: DTGVSQNPRHKITKRGQNVTFRCDPISEHNRLYWYRQTLGQGPEFLTYFQNEAQLEKSRLLSDRFSAERPKGSFSTLEIQRTEQGDSAMYLCASSQIGTPQETQYFGPGTRLLVL.

The genes are TRBV2 and TRBJ1-1; maybe TRBD1 (5 bases). CDR1 is SNHLY, CDR2 FYNNEI, per germline. The CDR3 sequence is 15 residues long. The V end lost 6 bases, the J end lost 2 bases, and 16 bases lay between the germline ends. The CDR3 coding sequence is TGTGCCAGCAGCCAGGACACCGAAATAAACACTGAAGCTTTCTTT. Protein product: CASSQDTEINTEAFF.

The rearrangement joins TRBV30 to TRBJ2-7, with unresolved D. V was clipped by 2 bases and J by 2 bases, with 10 bases between them. The CDR3 has 13 residues. Germline V gene lookup returns CDR1 GTSNPN and CDR2 SVGIG (reference sequence). CDR3 DNA sequence: TGTGCCTGGAGTCAAGGGCTTCCCTACGAGCAGTACTTC. Translated, it gives CAWSQGLPYEQYF.

CDR3 nucleotides: TGTGCCAGCAGCGTTGGGGGACTAGCGGGAGGTGAGCAGTTCTTC. Translation: CASSVGGLAGGEQFF. This chain joins TRBV9 and TRBJ2-1; TRBD2 agrees at 15 bases. Trimming cost V 2 bases and J 9 bases; bases outside gene matches: 3. This CDR3 is built from 15 residues. In germline, CDR1 is SGDLS, CDR2 YYNGEE.

This clone showed up just once. This sequence joins TRBV10-1 and TRBJ2-1; TRBD2 is a possible D gene (5 bases). This CDR3 region has 14 residues. The germline CDR1 and CDR2 sequences are WNHNN and SYGVQD (reference sequence). Trimming removed 3 bases at V and 8 bases at J, with 14 bases between. CDR3 sequence: CASSEGFSGDEQFF. The CDR3 DNA is TGCGCCAGCAGTGAAGGGTTTTCCGGGGATGAGCAGTTCTTC.

This chain connects TRBV10-3 to TRBJ2-1; 7 nucleotides align to TRBD2. The length of the CDR3 is 17 residues. CDR1 and CDR2 from the germline V gene are ENHRY and SYGVKD. Unmatched junction bases numbered 12, after V lost 3 bases and J lost 4 bases. The CDR3 loop reads CAISEGKLATGYNEQFF. DNA of the CDR3: TGTGCCATCAGTGAAGGGAAACTAGCGACCGGGTACAATGAGCAGTTCTTC.

This clone was found a few times. The V and J genes are TRBV7-9 and TRBJ1-2, with 9 bases that match TRBD1. The CDR3 covers 15 residues. The trim removed 5 bases at V and 3 bases at J, leaving 7 bases unmatched. Germline values: CDR1 SEHNR, CDR2 FQNEAQ (reference sequence). The CDR3 sequence is CASSPQQGADYGYTF. DNA of the CDR3: TGTGCCAGCAGCCCGCAACAGGGGGCGGACTATGGCTACACCTTC.

This clone has only a few counts. The chain carries TRBV7-8 and TRBJ1-4; D might be TRBD1 (5 bases). Germline CDR1 is SGHVS and CDR2 is FQNEAQ. The CDR3 covers 15 residues. Trimming took off 4 bases at V and 5 bases at J, with 14 bases between the two ends. CDR3 residues: CASSSISGGNEKLFF. The CDR3 DNA sequence: TGTGCCAGCAGCTCAATATCGGGGGGGAATGAAAAACTGTTTTTT.